Shown below are 15 T cell receptor beta chains from a single sample sequenced in a study of OX40 agonist ivuxolimab in advanced cancers. The repertoire was sequenced with immunoSEQ multiplex PCR; TCRdb's copy has only in-frame clones and lacks some. The sample lists tens of thousands of clones, under 95% occurring once. The specimen comprised CD4+ or CD8+ T cells sorted from blood, sampled in a trial of the OX40 agonist ivuxolimab. These receptors all come from an adult with an advanced solid tumor such as melanoma, head and neck, liver or kidney cancer.

This chain connects TRBV6-1 to TRBJ2-3; 10 nucleotides match TRBD2. This CDR3 has 16 residues. With 4 bases clipped from V and 1 base from J, the junction kept 5 bases outside the gene matches. Looked up from germline, CDR1 is MNHNS and CDR2 is SASEGT. CDR3 in amino acids: CASSAERGGGTDTQYF. CDR3 in DNA: TGTGCCAGCAGTGCGGAGCGGGGGGGCGGCACAGATACGCAGTATTTT.

The gene calls are TRBV30 and TRBJ1-1; D gene unclear. V was clipped by 4 bases and J by 0 bases, with 6 bases between them. The CDR3 totals 12 residues. Per germline, CDR1 GTSNPN and CDR2 SVGIG (reference sequence). The CDR3 nucleotides are TGTGCCTGGACTCAGGTGAACACTGAAGCTTTCTTT. This sequence encodes CAWTQVNTEAFF. Variable domain in full (rest from reference TRBV30 and TRBJ1-1): SQTIHQWPATLVQPVGSPLSLECTVEGTSNPNLYWYRQAAGRGLQLLFYSVGIGQISSEVPQNLSASRPQDRQFILSSKKLLLSDSGFYLCAWTQVNTEAFFGQGTRLTVV.

The gene calls are TRBV30 and TRBJ2-7; D perhaps matches TRBD2 (5 bases). V dropped 2 bases and J dropped 2 bases, with 7 bases sitting between them. Per germline, CDR1 GTSNPN and CDR2 SVGIG (reference sequence). This CDR3 is 12 amino acids long. The DNA of the CDR3 is TGTGCCTGGAGTAGCGGTACCTACGAGCAGTACTTC. This translates into CAWSSGTYEQYF.

The chain links TRBV12-1 to TRBJ1-3. TRBV12-1 is a known pseudogene. This CDR3 region has 15 residues. CDR3 in amino acids: CASSPTWPCRNTIYF. In DNA, the CDR3 is TGTGCCAGCAGCCCAACTTGGCCCTGCCGAAACACCATATATTTT.

The chain employs TRBV15 and TRBJ2-3; a possible D gene is TRBD1 (5 bases). The CDR3 length is 14 residues. Germline CDR1 and CDR2: LNHNV and YYDKDF (reference sequence). Trimming took off 4 bases at V and 5 bases at J, with 13 bases between the two ends. CDR3 DNA: TGTGCCACCAGCAAACCAGGGTCAGGAGATACGCAGTATTTT. It specifies CATSKPGSGDTQYF.

The CDR3 region is CASSLAPEYNEQFF. The CDR3 region has the DNA TGTGCCAGCTCACTAGCCCCCGAATACAATGAGCAGTTCTTC. The V call is TRBV18, the J call TRBJ2-1; D is unclear. The CDR3 runs 14 residues. CDR1 is KGHSH and CDR2 is LQKENI in the germline V gene. V lost 4 bases and J 4 bases, leaving 11 bases between the germline ends. Filled out from reference TRBV18 and TRBJ2-1, the complete variable domain reads NAGVMQNPRHLVRRRGQEARLRCSPMKGHSHVYWYRQLPEEGLKFMVYLQKENIIDESGMPKERFSAEFPKEGPSILRIQQVVRGDSAAYFCASSLAPEYNEQFFGPGTRLTVL.

The genes are TRBV5-4 and TRBJ1-6; D ambiguous. CDR3 length: 14 residues. V dropped 2 bases and J dropped 5 bases, with 8 bases sitting between them. Per germline, CDR1 SGHNT and CDR2 YYREEE (reference sequence). CDR3 sequence reads: CASSLGTNNSPLHF. CDR3 nucleotide sequence: TGTGCCAGCAGCTTAGGAACCAATAATTCACCCCTCCACTTT.

This chain joins TRBV11-3 and TRBJ2-1, with D hard to call. Per the germline V gene, CDR1 is SGHNT and CDR2 is YENEEA. V was pared by 3 bases and J by 9 bases, with 6 bases between. This CDR3 region has 11 residues. CDR3 region: CASSLGTEQFF. CDR3 sequence (DNA): TGTGCCAGCAGCTTGGGCACTGAGCAGTTCTTC.

This rearrangement joins TRBV11-3 to TRBJ2-7; D unresolved. V was trimmed by 6 bases and J by 5 bases, leaving 8 bases between them. The germline CDR1 and CDR2 sequences are SGHNT and YENEEA. This CDR3 contains 11 residues. This chain's CDR3 is CASSKGNEQYF. DNA of the CDR3: TGTGCCAGCAGTAAAGGAAACGAGCAGTACTTC. Filled out from reference TRBV11-3 and TRBJ2-7, the complete variable domain reads EAGVVQSPRYKIIEKKQPVAFWCNPISGHNTLYWYLQNLGQGPELLIRYENEEAVDDSQLPKDRFSAERLKGVDSTLKIQPAELGDSAVYLCASSKGNEQYFGPGTRLTVT.

The sample holds one count of this clone. This chain joins TRBV6-6 and TRBJ1-1; D possibly corresponds to TRBD1 (5 bases). The germline V gene has CDR1 MNHNY and CDR2 SVGAGI (reference sequence). This CDR3 is built from 13 residues. V shed 7 bases and J shed 6 bases, with 15 bases lying between them. CDR3 in amino acids: CASNVGGESEAFF. The DNA of the CDR3 is TGTGCCAGCAATGTGGGGGGGGAGTCTGAAGCTTTCTTT.

The V gene is TRBV10-1, the J gene TRBJ2-3, with TRBD1 matching over 9 bases. The CDR3 has 15 residues. Germline V gives CDR1 WNHNN, CDR2 SYGVQD (reference sequence). V shed 2 bases and J 4 bases; nucleotides not matched to a gene: 4. The CDR3 DNA follows: TGCGCCAGCAGTGAGGGACAGGGGAGCGCAGATACGCAGTATTTT. This translates into CASSEGQGSADTQYF.

The V gene is TRBV19, the J gene TRBJ2-3; D ambiguous. From germline, CDR1 is LNHDA and CDR2 SQIVND (reference sequence). With 7 bases removed from V and 10 bases from J, the gap between germline ends came to 18 bases. The CDR3 totals 13 residues. The CDR3: CASNENPEAAQYF. The CDR3, as DNA: TGTGCCAGTAATGAGAACCCCGAGGCGGCGCAGTATTTT.

The chain is built from TRBV28 and TRBJ1-5, with a weak D call TRBD1 (5 bases). V gave up 6 bases and J gave up 7 bases, with 13 bases separating them. Looked up from germline, CDR1 is MDHEN and CDR2 is SYDVKM. This CDR3 region has 13 residues. The CDR3 loop reads CASRPWGEQPQHF. The CDR3 DNA is TGTGCCAGCAGGCCCTGGGGGGAACAGCCCCAGCATTTT.

This chain uses TRBV5-1 with TRBJ2-3, with D perhaps given as TRBD1 or TRBD2 (5 bases each). There are 15 residues in the CDR3. Trimming took off 0 bases at V and 1 base at J, with 9 bases between the two ends. Per germline, CDR1 SGHRS and CDR2 YFSETQ. The CDR3 reads CASSLAGPGTDTQYF. The CDR3 region has the DNA TGCGCCAGCAGCTTGGCGGGACCCGGCACAGATACGCAGTATTTT.

The rearrangement joins TRBV29-1 to TRBJ1-6; TRBD1 aligns across 8 bases. Germline CDR1 SQVTM, CDR2 ANQGSEA. Trimming cost V 5 bases and J 8 bases; bases outside gene matches: 8. The CDR3 is 14 residues long. This chain's CDR3 is CSVPRQGLDSPLHF. The CDR3, as DNA: TGCAGCGTTCCCAGACAGGGGTTAGATTCACCCCTCCACTTT.